These T cell receptor beta chains were read from a single sample in a study of beta chain features in type 1 diabetes. The data were produced by immunoSEQ multiplex PCR, yet TCRdb's version contains in-frame clones alone and is incomplete. Among about 240,000 clones listed, roughly 14% were seen once. What was sequenced was naive CD4+ T cells from blood. The receptor set was obtained from a young man with type 1 diabetes. CDR3s include the opening cysteine and the closing phenylalanine or tryptophan. A D gene is named only where the DNA matches it firmly. The size of a clone is reported for some rows only, either as once, few or many, or as a class for expanded clones.

size,V,J,D,CDR3,DNA
.,TRBV20-1,TRBJ2-1,.,CSAHISYEQFF,TGCAGTGCTCATATAAGCTATGAGCAGTTCTTC
few,TRBV30,TRBJ2-7,TRBD2,CAWRVSASGRGEQYF,TGTGCCTGGAGAGTCTCGGCCAGCGGGAGGGGCGAGCAGTACTTC
few,TRBV7-9,TRBJ2-5,TRBD1,CASSLRLDREYETQYF,TGTGCCAGCAGCTTACGGTTGGACAGGGAGTACGAGACCCAGTACTTC
few,TRBV27,TRBJ2-1,TRBD2,CASSPNPSGISYNEQFF,TGTGCCAGCAGTCCGAACCCTAGCGGGATATCCTACAATGAGCAGTTCTTC
.,TRBV6-5,TRBJ1-1,.,CATVRTQEAFF,TGTGCCACCGTCCGGACACAAGAAGCTTTCTTT
few,TRBV18,TRBJ1-2,TRBD1,CASSPFQTGTAGGYTF,TGTGCCAGCTCACCCTTCCAGACCGGGACAGCAGGTGGCTACACCTTC
few,TRBV6-1,TRBJ2-7,TRBD1,CASSARDSSYEQYF,TGTGCCAGCAGTGCCCGGGACAGCTCCTACGAGCAGTACTTC
few,TRBV25-1,TRBJ1-2,.,CASSEEGGGYGYTF,TGTGCCAGCAGTGAGGAAGGAGGCGGCTATGGCTACACCTTC
.,TRBV28,TRBJ2-6,.,CASLGAGAGANVLTF,TGTGCCAGCCTCGGGGCAGGGGCTGGGGCCAACGTCCTGACTTTC
few,TRBV27,TRBJ1-1,TRBD1,CASSLGQGEAFF,TGTGCCAGCAGTTTGGGACAGGGTGAAGCTTTCTTT
.,TRBV6-6,TRBJ2-5,.,CASSFPQGKQETQYF,TGTGCCAGCAGTTTCCCGCAGGGGAAGCAAGAGACCCAGTACTTC
.,TRBV7-8,TRBJ2-7,TRBD1,CASSPGTGAYEQYF,TGTGCCAGCAGCCCGGGGACAGGGGCCTACGAGCAGTACTTC
.,TRBV2,TRBJ1-5,TRBD1,CASSVRDRNQPQHF,TGTGCCAGCAGTGTTCGGGACAGAAATCAGCCCCAGCATTTT
.,TRBV27,TRBJ1-2,.,CASRSQGSGYTF,TGTGCCAGCAGGTCACAGGGATCTGGCTACACCTTC
few,TRBV29-1,TRBJ2-2,TRBD2,CSVGNSGRRNTGELFF,TGCAGCGTTGGGAATAGCGGGAGACGTAACACCGGGGAGCTGTTTTTT
.,TRBV7-9,TRBJ2-3,.,CASYKTDTQYF,TGTGCCAGCTATAAAACAGATACGCAGTATTTT
few,TRBV2,TRBJ1-5,TRBD1,CASSSEQGALQPQHF,TGTGCCAGCAGTTCCGAACAGGGGGCCCTTCAGCCCCAGCATTTT
few,TRBV28,TRBJ1-5,.,CASTREGRQGNQPQHF,TGTGCCAGCACCCGGGAGGGCCGACAGGGCAATCAGCCCCAGCATTTT
.,TRBV11-2,TRBJ2-5,TRBD2,CASSLVPAGGFRETQYF,TGTGCCAGCAGCTTAGTTCCAGCGGGAGGGTTTAGGGAGACCCAGTACTTC
few,TRBV5-1,TRBJ2-7,.,CASSLVAGTYEQYF,TGCGCCAGCAGCTTGGTGGCAGGGACCTACGAGCAGTACTTC
few,TRBV9,TRBJ2-2,TRBD2,CASSVEVSGRLRNTGELFF,TGTGCCAGCAGCGTAGAAGTTAGCGGGAGGTTGAGGAACACCGGGGAGCTGTTTTTT
.,TRBV4-1,TRBJ2-7,.,CASSQVGPGKDEQYF,TGCGCCAGCAGCCAAGTAGGACCAGGGAAGGACGAGCAGTACTTC
few,TRBV28,TRBJ2-4,.,CASSLGLPSIQYF,TGTGCCAGCAGCCTGGGACTCCCATCCATTCAGTACTTC
few,TRBV20-1,TRBJ1-4,.,CSARESEKLFF,TGCAGTGCTAGGGAGAGTGAAAAACTGTTTTTT
few,TRBV19,TRBJ2-1,TRBD1,CASSTNRDRDADEQFF,TGTGCCAGTAGTACAAACCGGGACAGGGACGCAGATGAGCAGTTCTTC
.,TRBV5-1,TRBJ2-1,TRBD2,CASTSKLAGGSINEQFF,TGCGCCAGCACCAGTAAGCTAGCGGGAGGCTCAATCAATGAGCAGTTCTTC
.,TRBV30,TRBJ1-2,.,CAWSVQVGYTF,TGTGCCTGGAGTGTACAAGTAGGCTACACCTTC
.,TRBV5-4,TRBJ2-4,TRBD2,CASTTGTSGSGIQYF,TGTGCCAGCACCACCGGGACTAGCGGGTCAGGCATTCAGTACTTC
.,TRBV30,TRBJ1-4,.,CAWSAPRGPTNEKLFF,TGTGCCTGGAGTGCGCCTCGGGGTCCAACTAATGAAAAACTGTTTTTT
.,TRBV14,TRBJ1-1,.,CASSQVHGLLNTEAFF,TGTGCCAGCAGCCAGGTTCATGGGCTACTGAACACTGAAGCTTTCTTT
few,TRBV5-8,TRBJ2-1,.,CASSILGRGTDNEQFF,TGTGCCAGCAGCATCTTGGGCAGGGGCACGGACAATGAGCAGTTCTTC
few,TRBV19,TRBJ1-5,TRBD1,CASSIEQGRQPQHF,TGTGCCAGTAGTATCGAACAGGGGCGTCAGCCCCAGCATTTT
.,TRBV2,TRBJ1-1,TRBD1,CASGTADREAFF,TGTGCCAGCGGGACAGCGGACCGTGAAGCTTTCTTT
few,TRBV29-1,TRBJ1-5,TRBD1,CSVTTGYGNQPQHF,TGCAGCGTCACGACAGGGTATGGCAATCAGCCCCAGCATTTT
few,TRBV6-5,TRBJ2-5,TRBD1,CASSPPGQVGETQYF,TGTGCCAGCAGCCCACCGGGACAGGTCGGTGAGACCCAGTACTTC
.,TRBV29-1,TRBJ1-2,TRBD1,CSDIPGTGNYGYTF,TGCAGCGACATTCCCGGGACAGGGAACTATGGCTACACCTTC
.,TRBV5-1,TRBJ2-7,TRBD1,CASSQGAGEQYF,TGCGCCAGCAGCCAGGGGGCCGGGGAGCAGTACTTC
few,TRBV6-5,TRBJ1-4,.,CASRYSGTRVEKLFF,TGTGCCAGCAGGTACTCCGGGACAAGGGTTGAAAAACTGTTTTTT
few,TRBV11-2,TRBJ2-3,TRBD2,CASSLVLAGGRDTQYF,TGTGCCAGCAGCTTGGTACTAGCGGGAGGCCGAGATACGCAGTATTTT
.,TRBV30,TRBJ1-5,.,CAWSVETRLSPQHF,TGTGCCTGGAGTGTAGAGACGCGGCTCTCGCCCCAGCATTTT
few,TRBV30,TRBJ2-7,.,CAWSPHTLGEQYF,TGTGCCTGGAGTCCCCATACTCTCGGCGAGCAGTACTTC
few,TRBV7-9,TRBJ2-5,.,CASSFRTDQETQYF,TGTGCCAGCAGCTTCAGGACAGATCAAGAGACCCAGTACTTC
.,TRBV11-2,TRBJ1-4,.,CASSTGGRVNEKLFF,TGTGCCAGCAGCACCGGCGGGCGCGTTAATGAAAAACTGTTTTTT
few,TRBV10-3,TRBJ2-7,TRBD2,CATTSGAPSYEQYF,TGTGCCACGACTAGCGGGGCTCCTTCCTACGAGCAGTACTTC
.,TRBV11-2,TRBJ2-5,.,CASSPQGLETQYF,TGTGCCAGCAGCCCCCAGGGGTTGGAGACCCAGTACTTC
.,TRBV5-4,TRBJ1-2,TRBD1,CASRPGQGTHYGYTF,TGTGCCAGCAGACCCGGACAGGGCACCCACTATGGCTACACCTTC